The entry below describes one T cell receptor (beta chain). Its specificity is unknown. This sequence may be a read error, since a much larger clone differs from it by one base. These data originate in a study of tumor-infiltrating lymphocytes in primary liver carcinoma. Study as a whole: The yield of productive TCRbeta reads per sample was roughly 3.5 to 7.13 million and was similar across tissue types. The study, taken as a whole, reports: Researchers found tumor-adjacent and tumor-blood pairs overlapped less than tumor region pairs.

For each extraction, RNA and DNA were obtained together from roughly 20-30 mg of unsorted bulk tissue. Researchers generated TCR beta cDNA from approximately 450 ng of total RNA, relying on a constant-region primer. Construction of TCR beta libraries relied on three successive nested multiplex PCR rounds employing slightly modified ARM-PCR. TCRdb analysed the multiplex PCR reads with MiXCR anew, one entry per CDR3 protein. The table shows about 92,000 distinct CDR3 sequences, with 55% to 75% occurring only once. The TCR sequence derives from a man between 35 and 55 years old with primary liver carcinoma and hepatitis B virus infection. The sequenced sample was tumor-adjacent normal liver tissue.

CDR3: CATSDLTLAGALDTQYF. For the CDR3, the DNA is TGTGCCACCAGTGATTTGACCCTAGCGGGAGCGCTAGATACGCAGTATTTT. This chain connects TRBV24-1 to TRBJ2-3; TRBD2 matches at 10 bases. Trimming cost V 0 bases and J 5 bases; bases outside gene matches: 7. The CDR3 covers 17 residues. Germline loops: CDR1 KGHDR, CDR2 SFDVKD.